Listed below are T cell receptor beta chains from one sample, sequenced in a study of post-analysis software for immune sequencing data. Using its own MiXCR run on the PCR reads, TCRdb lists one record per CDR3 protein. The sample holds about 820,000 distinct CDR3 sequences, about 50% seen once. The material sequenced was blood. The receptors were gathered from a girl under 18 with multiple sclerosis. The conserved cysteine and the conserved F or W are not part of the CDR3 here.

TRBV24-1	14	TRBJ2-1	ATTSYAGSSYNEQF
TRBV4-1	14	TRBJ2-1	ASSQDGGTTYNEQF
TRBV7-3	14	TRBJ2-6	ASSLEGGLGANVLT
TRBV12-3/TRBV12-4	13	TRBJ1-5	ASSLRLNSNQPQH
TRBV9	11	TRBJ2-1	ASSVGSSGEQF
TRBV5-1	14	TRBJ2-7	ASSPHPDRVTCEQY
TRBV5-1	14	TRBJ2-1	ASSRGASGSYNEQF
TRBV6-5	12	TRBJ2-7	ASSAGTGAYEQY
TRBV3-1	13	TRBJ1-2	ASSQDGTAFYGYT
TRBV2	14	TRBJ2-6	ASSDRTGAGANVLT
TRBV29-1	12	TRBJ2-1	SVQGQTSYNEQF
TRBV20-1	12	TRBJ2-7	SASRREGSYEQY
TRBV7-9	13	TRBJ1-2	ASSPPGHRDYGYT
TRBV5-6	12	TRBJ2-3	ASSPISAADTQY
TRBV7-9	14	TRBJ2-7	ASSLARDSLSYEQY
TRBV29-1	12	-	SVEGAGGLYEQY
TRBV4-1	14	TRBJ2-2	ASSQEEVSNTGELF
TRBV20-1	13	TRBJ2-5	SADEGGQGQETQY
TRBV7-3	17	TRBJ2-5	ASSLTSKRGGLPQETQY
TRBV5-4	13	TRBJ2-3	ASSPGQARLDTQY
TRBV24-1	13	-	ATSEGGRSEETQY
TRBV15	13	TRBJ2-7	ATSRGKGSGNEQY
TRBV14	12	TRBJ2-7	ASSRRGAPYEQY